The rows below give T cell receptor beta chains drawn from one sample of a study of vaccination and CD4 T cells after COVID-19. TCRdb redid the calling of the PCR reads with MiXCR, one entry per CDR3 protein. The table lists 26,000 or so distinct CDR3 sequences, around 50% of them singletons. Sequencing was performed on CD4+ T cells from blood, taken about 7 months after SARS-CoV-2 vaccination. The origin of the receptors is a human donor who had recovered from COVID-19. CDR3s include the opening cysteine and the closing phenylalanine or tryptophan. Each record gives: J gene, V gene, clone size, D gene, CDR3 DNA, CDR3 protein. The D gene is left open where the match is weak. Clone size is shown for a subset of rows, as once, few, many or a class of expanded clone.

>TRBJ1-1|TRBV10-1|NA|TRBD1
TGCGCCAGTGAGGAGGACAGGGGATGTTCGGACACTGAAGCTTTCTTT
CASEEDRGCSDTEAFF
>TRBJ2-1|TRBV29-1|NA|NA
TGCAGCGTTGAAGACGGGAGAATTGGGAGTGAGCAGTTCTTC
CSVEDGRIGSEQFF
>TRBJ2-2|TRBV20-1|NA|NA
TGCAGTGCTAGAGGTTCTCGAGCCGGGGAGCTGTTTTTT
CSARGSRAGELFF
>TRBJ1-6|TRBV5-8|few|NA
TGTGCCAGCAGCTTCCAGGTACATAATTCACCCCTCCACTTT
CASSFQVHNSPLHF
>TRBJ2-2|TRBV6-4|few|NA
TGTGCCAGCAGTGACAGGGACACCGGGGAGCTGTTTTTT
CASSDRDTGELFF
>TRBJ1-3|TRBV19|NA|NA
TGTGCCAGTAGTATGGCTTGGGGAGCAGACACCATATATTTT
CASSMAWGADTIYF
>TRBJ2-2|TRBV20-1|NA|NA
TGCAGTGCTCCACAAGACGGGAACACCGGGGAGCTGTTTTTT
CSAPQDGNTGELFF
>TRBJ2-1|TRBV11-2|NA|NA
TGTGCCAGCAGCCCTCGGACATTCAATGAGCAGTTCTTC
CASSPRTFNEQFF
>TRBJ2-4|TRBV19|NA|NA
TGTGCCAGTAGTCCGGGACTTTTTCAGTACTTC
CASSPGLFQYF
>TRBJ2-7|TRBV27|NA|NA
TGTGCCAGCAGTCCCAATTTGGGACAGCAGTACTTC
CASSPNLGQQYF